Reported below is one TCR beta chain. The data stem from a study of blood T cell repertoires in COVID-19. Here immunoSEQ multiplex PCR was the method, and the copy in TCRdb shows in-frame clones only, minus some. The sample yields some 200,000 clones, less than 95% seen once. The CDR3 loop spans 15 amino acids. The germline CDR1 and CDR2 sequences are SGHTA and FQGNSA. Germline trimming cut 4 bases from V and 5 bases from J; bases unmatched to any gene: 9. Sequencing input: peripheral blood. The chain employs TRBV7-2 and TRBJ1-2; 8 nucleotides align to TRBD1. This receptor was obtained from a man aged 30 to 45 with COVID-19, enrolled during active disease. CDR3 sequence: CASSSRGHRGYGYTF. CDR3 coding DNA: TGTGCCAGCAGCTCCAGGGGGCACCGGGGGTATGGCTACACCTTC.